Presented here are 19 T cell receptor beta chains from one specimen sequenced in a study of regulatory T cells in long-lasting Graves disease. According to the study, TCR beta libraries were built with iRepertoire HTBI primers and CDR3-region Arm-PCR. TCRdb redid the calling of the multiplex PCR reads with MiXCR, one entry per CDR3 protein. The sample consists of 400,000 to 500,000 distinct CDR3 sequences, around 20% of them appearing once. The time point here: persistent/refractory GD, antithyroid drugs over 5 years with positive TRAb. Preparation of the TCR library used RNA extracted from PBMCs. The source material was peripheral blood mononuclear cells (PBMCs), sampled when the disease was refractory, from a patient treated with antithyroid drugs. The receptors here all came from a female donor with Graves disease.

This clonotype was found a few times. CDR3 residues: CASSSVDFLVNEQFF. CDR3 DNA: TGTGCCAGCAGTTCTGTCGACTTTTTAGTCAATGAGCAGTTCTTC. The gene calls are TRBV27 and TRBJ2-1; D is unresolved. This CDR3 comprises 15 residues. In germline, CDR1 is MNHEY, CDR2 SMNVEV (reference sequence). Trimming removed 4 bases at V and 6 bases at J, with 16 bases between.

The table lists this clonotype with a few counts. CDR3 sequence (DNA): TGTGCCAGTAGTATAGCCGGGACAGGCTACGAGCAGTACTTC. Translated: CASSIAGTGYEQYF. This chain joins TRBV19 and TRBJ2-7; the match to TRBD1 covers 8 bases. The CDR3 is 14 amino acids. The germline CDR1 and CDR2 sequences are LNHDA and SQIVND (reference sequence). J lost 3 bases, V lost 1 base, and 2 bases had no gene match.

This clonotype was seen at least ten times. The chain has TRBV20-1 and TRBJ2-7; 14 bases agree with TRBD2. The CDR3 covers 20 residues. From germline, CDR1 is DFQATT and CDR2 SNEGSKA (reference sequence). With 0 bases clipped from V and 0 bases from J, the junction kept 13 bases outside the gene matches. Here the CDR3 reads CSARDVGPGLAGALSYEQYF. CDR3 sequence (DNA): TGCAGTGCTAGAGACGTGGGGCCGGGACTAGCGGGAGCTCTCTCCTACGAGCAGTACTTC.

This clonotype was detected many times. The chain employs TRBV3-1 and TRBJ1-2; TRBD1 matches at 7 bases. Trimming cost V 1 base and J 6 bases; bases outside gene matches: 8. CDR1 and CDR2 from the germline V gene are LGHDT and YNNKEL (reference sequence). This CDR3 contains 15 residues. The CDR3 spells CASSQALTGSHGYTF. The CDR3 coding sequence is TGTGCCAGCAGCCAAGCCCTGACAGGGTCCCATGGCTACACCTTC. Based on the CDR3 plus reference TRBV3-1 and TRBJ1-2, the full variable domain is DTAVSQTPKYLVTQMGNDKSIKCEQNLGHDTMYWYKQDSKKFLKIMFSYNNKELIINETVPNRFSPKSPDKAHLNLHINSLELGDSAVYFCASSQALTGSHGYTFGSGTRLTVV.

The rearrangement joins TRBV20-1 to TRBJ2-2; D not certain. The length of the CDR3 is 13 residues. Between the trimmed V and J ends, which lost 6 bases and 4 bases, there was a span of 12 bases. Germline-derived CDR1 and CDR2 are DFQATT and SNEGSKA (reference sequence). CDR3 bases: TGCAGTGCCCTTAGCCCAGGCACCGGGGAGCTGTTTTTT. Its protein product is CSALSPGTGELFF.

This clonotype was observed at least ten times. The J gene is TRBJ2-2, the V gene TRBV15; D is undetermined. This CDR3 comprises 15 residues. From germline, CDR1 is LNHNV and CDR2 YYDKDF (reference sequence). The ends were cut back, 0 bases at V and 0 bases at J, with 5 bases in the middle. CDR3 in DNA: TGTGCCACCAGCAGAGACTTAGCGAACACCGGGGAGCTGTTTTTT. Its protein is CATSRDLANTGELFF.

For this clonotype: Possible read error: a much larger clone is one base away. The V gene is TRBV2, the J gene TRBJ1-1, with 9 bases aligning to TRBD1. Germline V gene data show CDR1 as SNHLY and CDR2 as FYNNEI. This CDR3 has 15 residues. The trim removed 6 bases at V and 0 bases at J, leaving 5 bases unmatched. Here the CDR3 DNA reads TGTGCCAGCAGACCACAGGGGGCCCTGAACACTGAAGCTTTCTTT. This encodes CASRPQGALNTEAFF.

This clonotype was counted ten times or more. This chain links TRBV7-3 with TRBJ2-2; the D is unclear. Germline CDR1 SGHTA, CDR2 FQGTGA. This CDR3 is 16 amino acids long. Deletions cut 5 bases from V and 0 bases from J, with 13 bases between. For the CDR3, the DNA is TGTGCCAGCAGCCCCAGACCTCGGGCGAACACCGGGGAGCTGTTTTTT. Its translation is CASSPRPRANTGELFF.

This clonotype was observed many times. The chain couples TRBV6-2 or TRBV6-3 to TRBJ2-7; the D call may be TRBD1 or TRBD2 (5 bases each). The CDR3 covers 14 residues. Germline V gene lookup returns CDR1 MNHEY and CDR2 SVGEGT. With 5 bases removed from V and 3 bases from J, the gap between germline ends came to 14 bases. The CDR3 nucleotides are TGTGCCAGCAGTGAAGGAGGACACGTCTACGAGCAGTACTTC. Residues: CASSEGGHVYEQYF.

This clonotype was seen at least ten times. The chain combines TRBV6-1 with TRBJ2-5; 7 bases line up with TRBD1. CDR3 size: 15 residues. Trimming took 1 base from V and 1 from J; bases not matched to a gene: 3. The germline V gene encodes CDR1 MNHNS and CDR2 SASEGT. In DNA form, the CDR3 reads TGTGCCAGCAGTGAAGACAGGGGCCCCCAAGAGACCCAGTACTTC. Amino acid sequence: CASSEDRGPQETQYF.

The chain recombines TRBV27 with TRBJ2-1; no firm D call. The CDR3 contains 11 residues. Germline V gene sequence: CDR1 MNHEY, CDR2 SMNVEV (reference sequence). V gave up 5 bases and J gave up 8 bases, with 7 bases separating them. The CDR3: CASSIGYEQFF. CDR3 coding DNA: TGTGCCAGCAGTATCGGGTATGAGCAGTTCTTC.

This clonotype was detected many times. The chain uses TRBV5-5 and TRBJ1-2; possible D gene TRBD1, 6 bases. The germline V gene has CDR1 SGHKS and CDR2 YYEKEE (reference sequence). The CDR3 has 16 residues. With 1 base removed from V and 5 bases from J, the gap between germline ends came to 18 bases. CDR3 nucleotide sequence: TGTGCCAGCAGCTTGTCCCCCGAAGGGGGATTTTATGGCTACACCTTC. It translates to CASSLSPEGGFYGYTF.

The chain joins TRBV30 to TRBJ1-5, with D possibly being TRBD1 (6 bases). CDR1 and CDR2 (germline): GTSNPN, SVGIG (reference sequence). The V gene lost 3 bases and the J gene lost 7 bases, with 13 bases spanning the gap. This CDR3 spans 13 amino acids. CDR3: CAWSSGEGQPQHF. For the CDR3, the DNA is TGTGCCTGGAGCTCAGGGGAAGGCCAGCCCCAGCATTTT.

This chain joins TRBV12-3 or TRBV12-4 and TRBJ2-4, with D possibly TRBD2 on 5 matching bases. CDR3 size: 12 residues. Trimming removed 2 bases from V and 9 bases from J, with 8 bases in between. This CDR3 is CASSLLSGIQYF. CDR3 in DNA: TGTGCCAGCAGTTTACTGAGCGGCATTCAGTACTTC.

This clonotype came up a few times. J is TRBJ1-1 and V is TRBV11-2; D not resolved. V was clipped by 4 bases and J by 4 bases, with 13 bases between them. CDR1 SGHAT and CDR2 FQNNGV come from the germline V gene. This CDR3 contains 14 residues. The DNA of the CDR3 is TGTGCCAGCAGCTCCCTGCAGGTCCCCACTGAAGCTTTCTTT. Translated: CASSSLQVPTEAFF.

This clonotype has at least ten counts. The rearrangement joins TRBV2 to TRBJ2-3; weak D call: TRBD1 (6 bases). V lost 8 bases and J lost 2, with 8 bases in between. The germline V gene has CDR1 SNHLY and CDR2 FYNNEI. The CDR3 has 12 amino acids. The CDR3 here is CASRDTTDTQYF. The CDR3 DNA sequence: TGTGCCAGCCGGGACACCACAGATACGCAGTATTTT.

The V call is TRBV6-1, the J call TRBJ2-7, with D maybe TRBD2 (5 bases). The ends were cut back, 4 bases at V and 2 bases at J, with 12 bases in the middle. The germline V gene has CDR1 MNHNS and CDR2 SASEGT. The CDR3 runs 14 residues. CDR3 DNA sequence: TGTGCCAGCAGTGCCCTCAGCGGACCCTACGAGCAGTACTTC. Its translation: CASSALSGPYEQYF.

This clonotype has a single count. The chain has TRBV7-9 and TRBJ2-7; 14 bases align to TRBD2. The CDR3 covers 15 residues. Germline CDR1 and CDR2: SEHNR and FQNEAQ (reference sequence). V gave up 5 bases and J gave up 7 bases; unmatched junction bases: 7. Here the CDR3 DNA reads TGTGCCAGCAGCGACCGGACTAGCGGGAGGAGTGAGCAGTACTTC. Protein product: CASSDRTSGRSEQYF.

The rearrangement joins TRBV4-1 to TRBJ1-2, with a weak D call TRBD1 (5 bases). This CDR3 has 15 residues. Trimming pared 2 bases from V and 8 bases from J, leaving 18 bases between. Per germline, CDR1 MGHRA and CDR2 YSYEKL. The CDR3 bases are TGCGCCAGCAGCCAAACACGAATGGGGGAGGAAGGCTACACCTTC. Translation gives CASSQTRMGEEGYTF.